A single sample gave rise to the 19 T cell receptor beta chains below, sequenced in a study of blood T cell repertoires in COVID-19. The protocol was immunoSEQ multiplex PCR, while the TCRdb copy is restricted to in-frame clones and leaves out a portion. This table holds 120,000 to 150,000 clones, roughly nine tenths found once. Sequencing was carried out using peripheral blood. The receptor set was obtained from a human donor in a cohort sampled during active COVID-19.

The genes are TRBV30 and TRBJ1-3, with D possibly being TRBD1 (5 bases). Germline V gene sequence: CDR1 GTSNPN, CDR2 SVGIG (reference sequence). The CDR3 is made up of 15 amino acids. V lost 0 bases, J lost 0 bases, and 9 bases lay in between. The CDR3 sequence is CAWSVGPNSGNTIYF. CDR3 in DNA: TGTGCCTGGAGTGTGGGGCCGAACTCTGGAAACACCATATATTTT.

The chain combines TRBV19 with TRBJ2-7, with 8 bases aligning to TRBD2. Per the germline V gene, CDR1 is LNHDA and CDR2 is SQIVND (reference sequence). The CDR3 contains 15 residues. The V gene end was trimmed by 7 bases and the J gene end by 5 bases; junction bases not matched to a gene: 13. CDR3 DNA sequence: TGTGCCAGTACACCCCGAAGGGCGGGGGGCCACGAGCAGTACTTC. It codes for CASTPRRAGGHEQYF.

The chain employs TRBV9 and TRBJ2-3; D is unclear. The CDR3 has 15 amino acids. Germline CDR1 and CDR2: SGDLS and YYNGEE. Trimming cost V 0 bases and J 1 base, with 9 bases left between them. The CDR3, as DNA: TGTGCCAGCAGCGTAGACCCAACACGCACAGATACGCAGTATTTT. Amino acids: CASSVDPTRTDTQYF.

The chain uses TRBV19 and TRBJ2-7; the match to TRBD1 covers 9 bases. CDR1 is LNHDA and CDR2 is SQIVND in the germline V gene (reference sequence). Unmatched junction bases numbered 7, after V lost 5 bases and J lost 2 bases. This CDR3 spans 15 amino acids. DNA for the CDR3: TGTGCCAGTAGTCCCGGGACAGGGAATGCCTACGAGCAGTACTTC. Translating it yields CASSPGTGNAYEQYF.

The chain couples TRBV7-8 to TRBJ2-7; TRBD1 matches 9 bases. The CDR3 is made up of 16 amino acids. The V and J ends lost 5 bases and 0 bases, in that order; junction bases with no gene match: 8. CDR1 is SGHVS, CDR2 FQNEAQ, per germline. The CDR3 bases are TGTGCCAGCAGCCCCCGACAGGGGGTAAGCTCCTACGAGCAGTACTTC. It encodes CASSPRQGVSSYEQYF.

The rearrangement joins TRBV5-1 to TRBJ2-5, with 9 bases matching TRBD2. CDR1 is SGHRS and CDR2 is YFSETQ in the germline V gene. Trimming took 4 bases from V and 2 from J; bases not matched to a gene: 6. CDR3 length: 15 residues. Here the CDR3 DNA reads TGCGCCAGCAGCCCGAGCGGGGGGATACAAGAGACCCAGTACTTC. Translating gives CASSPSGGIQETQYF.

This chain links TRBV18 with TRBJ1-1; D ambiguous. Trimming pared 4 bases from V and 7 bases from J, leaving 13 bases between. CDR3 size: 13 residues. Germline CDR1 and CDR2: KGHSH and LQKENI. CDR3 bases: TGTGCCAGCTCACTTTCACGGGAGAATGAAGCTTTCTTT. Protein product: CASSLSRENEAFF.

Comment on this clone: Other DNA sequences in the same sample also yield this CDR3. The chain couples TRBV11-2 to TRBJ2-5, with 8 bases matching TRBD1. Per germline, CDR1 SGHAT and CDR2 FQNNGV. The CDR3 extends over 13 amino acids. Losses at the gene ends were 5 bases for V and 2 bases for J; bases not matched to a gene: 1. CDR3 region: CASSRTGQETQYF. The CDR3, as DNA: TGTGCCAGCAGCCGGACAGGGCAAGAGACCCAGTACTTC.

This clone was seen once. The chain recombines TRBV10-3 with TRBJ1-5; D gene ambiguous. CDR1 and CDR2 from the germline V gene are ENHRY and SYGVKD. The length of the CDR3 is 15 residues. V lost 2 bases to trimming and J lost 0 bases, with 8 bases between them. CDR3 sequence reads: CAISEATDSNQPQHF. In nucleotides, the CDR3 is TGTGCCATCAGTGAGGCCACAGATAGCAATCAGCCCCAGCATTTT.

The V and J genes are TRBV6-5 and TRBJ2-7; possible D gene TRBD1, 5 bases. Between the trimmed V and J ends, which lost 6 bases and 5 bases, there was a span of 14 bases. Germline CDR1 reads MNHEY; CDR2 reads SVGAGI. The CDR3 runs 13 residues. For the CDR3, the DNA is TGTGCCAGCAGCAGGCGACTCAGGGACGAGCAGTACTTC. Translation: CASSRRLRDEQYF.

The chain recombines TRBV6-1 with TRBJ1-2; D gene uncertain. The V gene's germline CDR1 is MNHNS and CDR2 SASEGT. V lost 2 bases to trimming and J lost 4 bases, with 14 bases between them. CDR3 length: 15 amino acids. In DNA, the CDR3 is TGTGCCAGCAGTGAATTGTTGGGCGCCTCCTATGGCTACACCTTC. Amino acids: CASSELLGASYGYTF.

The rearrangement joins TRBV19 to TRBJ2-1, with TRBD2 identical over 10 bases. The CDR3 is 18 residues long. Per the germline V gene, CDR1 is LNHDA and CDR2 is SQIVND (reference sequence). Losses at the gene ends were 8 bases for V and 6 bases for J; bases not matched to a gene: 19. The CDR3 DNA reads as TGTGCCAGTTGGGGCGGTAGCGGGGGGCTCATCGGCCCCAATGAGCAGTTCTTC. It yields the protein CASWGGSGGLIGPNEQFF. Based on the CDR3 plus reference TRBV19 and TRBJ2-1, the full variable domain is DGGITQSPKYLFRKEGQNVTLSCEQNLNHDAMYWYRQDPGQGLRLIYYSQIVNDFQKGDIAEGYSVSREKKESFPLTVTSAQKNPTAFYLCASWGGSGGLIGPNEQFFGPGTRLTVL.

The chain links TRBV5-1 to TRBJ2-2, with 10 nucleotides matching TRBD2. Losses at the gene ends were 4 bases for V and 4 bases for J; bases not matched to a gene: 10. The CDR3 has 17 amino acids. Germline assignment: CDR1 SGHRS and CDR2 YFSETQ. The CDR3 reads CASSRDASGGATGELFF. For the CDR3, the DNA is TGCGCCAGCAGCCGGGACGCCAGCGGGGGGGCCACCGGGGAGCTGTTTTTT.

The V call is TRBV6-6, the J call TRBJ1-5, with D perhaps matching TRBD1 (6 bases). Per the germline V gene, CDR1 is MNHNY and CDR2 is SVGAGI (reference sequence). The CDR3 consists of 15 residues. Between the trimmed V and J ends, which lost 4 bases and 4 bases, there was a span of 14 bases. The CDR3 reads CASSLGGLGNQPQHF. In DNA, the CDR3 is TGTGCCAGCAGTTTGGGGGGGCTCGGAAATCAGCCCCAGCATTTT.

The V call is TRBV6-5, the J call TRBJ2-5, with D maybe TRBD2 (6 bases). The CDR3 extends over 14 amino acids. Deletions cut 6 bases from V and 1 base from J, with 12 bases between. Germline lookup yields CDR1 MNHEY and CDR2 SVGAGI. CDR3 loop: CASRTGTVQETQYF. CDR3 DNA: TGTGCCAGCAGAACCGGGACTGTCCAAGAGACCCAGTACTTC.

This chain uses TRBV7-3 with TRBJ2-3, with unresolved D. Germline V gene sequence: CDR1 SGHTA, CDR2 FQGTGA. V was shortened by 6 bases and J by 0 bases, with 13 bases between the two germline ends. The CDR3 is 15 amino acids. Written as DNA, the CDR3 is TGTGCCAGCAGTCCTGGGCCTACTAGCACAGATACGCAGTATTTT. Residues: CASSPGPTSTDTQYF.

The V and J genes are TRBV30 and TRBJ1-3; TRBD1 agrees at 8 bases. V was pared by 2 bases and J by 0 bases, with 6 bases of the junction left unmatched. The V gene's germline CDR1 is GTSNPN and CDR2 SVGIG (reference sequence). This CDR3 has 16 residues. The CDR3 protein is CAWSQDRAISGNTIYF. In DNA form, the CDR3 reads TGTGCCTGGAGTCAGGACAGGGCGATCTCTGGAAACACCATATATTTT.

The chain joins TRBV6-6 to TRBJ2-1, with 8 positions matching TRBD2. This CDR3 has 14 amino acids. Germline V gene lookup returns CDR1 MNHNY and CDR2 SVGAGI (reference sequence). V was clipped by 7 bases and J by 3 bases; unmatched bases: 5. For the CDR3, the DNA is TGTGCCAGCACTTCGGGGGGGAACTACAATGAGCAGTTCTTC. Protein product: CASTSGGNYNEQFF.

There are a few counts of this clone. The chain links TRBV3-1 (or the pseudogene TRBV3-2) to TRBJ2-5; D is possibly TRBD2 (6 bases). Trimming removed 1 base from V and 7 bases from J, with 19 bases in between. The germline gives CDR1 LGHDT, CDR2 YNNKEL (reference sequence). The CDR3 contains 16 residues. The CDR3 DNA reads as TGTGCCAGCAGCCAAGGGGCGGCGGGAAACCTCTGGACCCAGTACTTC. Translation gives CASSQGAAGNLWTQYF.